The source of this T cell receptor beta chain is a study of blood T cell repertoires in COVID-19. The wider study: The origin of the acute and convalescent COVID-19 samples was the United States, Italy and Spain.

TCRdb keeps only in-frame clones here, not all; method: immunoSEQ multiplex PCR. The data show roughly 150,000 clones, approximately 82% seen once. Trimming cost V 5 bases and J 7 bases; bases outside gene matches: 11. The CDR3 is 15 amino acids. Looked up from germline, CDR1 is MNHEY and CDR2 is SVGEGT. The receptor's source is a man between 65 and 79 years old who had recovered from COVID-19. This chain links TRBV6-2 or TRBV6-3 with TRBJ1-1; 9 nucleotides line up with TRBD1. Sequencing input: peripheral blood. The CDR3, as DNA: TGTGCCAGCAGTCCAGGGGGACAGGGAGGCAATGAAGCTTTCTTT. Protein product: CASSPGGQGGNEAFF.